A single sample gave rise to the 9 T cell receptor beta chains below, sequenced in a study of PD-L1 blockade in urothelial cancer. Repertoires were generated with immunoSEQ multiplex PCR, while TCRdb's copy carries only in-frame clones and drops some. Found here are just over 50,000 clones, 75% to 90% of them singletons; the top ten hold about a sixth. Source: PBMCs, taken around atezolizumab (anti-PD-L1) treatment. These receptors were collected from a man aged 55-75 years with urothelial cancer.

The chain uses TRBV2 and TRBJ1-2; 12 bases align to TRBD1. This CDR3 contains 15 residues. Germline loops: CDR1 SNHLY, CDR2 FYNNEI. J was trimmed by 7 bases and V by 4 bases; bases with no gene match: 7. CDR3 residues: CASSGRDRGRRGYTF. CDR3 sequence (DNA): TGTGCCAGCAGTGGCCGGGACAGGGGGCGGCGTGGCTACACCTTC.

The chain joins TRBV27 to TRBJ2-5, with TRBD1 identical over 7 bases. The CDR3 consists of 16 residues. V trimming: 0 bases; J trimming: 1 base; junction bases outside the gene matches: 5. Per the germline V gene, CDR1 is MNHEY and CDR2 is SMNVEV (reference sequence). CDR3 DNA sequence: TGTGCCAGCAGTTTATCGGACAGGAGATCCCAAGAGACCCAGTACTTC. This encodes CASSLSDRRSQETQYF.

The chain uses TRBV5-1 and TRBJ1-3; tentative D call: TRBD1 (5 bases). Trimming shortened V by 6 bases and J by 0 bases, and 13 bases separated the two germline ends. Per germline, CDR1 SGHRS and CDR2 YFSETQ. This CDR3 spans 15 amino acids. The DNA for the CDR3 is TGCGCCAGCACTGCGGGGGGTTCCTCTGGAAACACCATATATTTT. Its translation: CASTAGGSSGNTIYF.

This chain joins TRBV5-4 and TRBJ1-1; D is ambiguous. The CDR3 has 15 residues. Germline V gene sequence: CDR1 SGHNT, CDR2 YYREEE (reference sequence). Trimming removed 4 bases at V and 4 bases at J, with 17 bases between. The CDR3 protein is CASSPELGSGTEAFF. The CDR3 DNA follows: TGTGCCAGCAGCCCGGAGCTGGGTTCGGGCACTGAAGCTTTCTTT.

This chain connects TRBV9 to TRBJ2-3; 11 nucleotides align to TRBD2. The CDR3 length is 17 residues. The germline V gene encodes CDR1 SGDLS and CDR2 YYNGEE. Trimming cost V 0 bases and J 3 bases; bases outside gene matches: 6. CDR3 in DNA: TGTGCCAGCAGCGTAGAGCCTAGCGGGAGGATTACAGATACGCAGTATTTT. Translating gives CASSVEPSGRITDTQYF.

This rearrangement joins TRBV7-8 to TRBJ1-5; a weak D match, TRBD1 (6 bases). CDR3 length: 16 residues. Germline CDR1 SGHVS, CDR2 FQNEAQ. Trimming cost V 0 bases and J 0 bases, with 9 bases left between them. The CDR3 here is CASSLANRDSNQPQHF. The CDR3 nucleotides read TGTGCCAGCAGCTTAGCGAACAGGGATAGCAATCAGCCCCAGCATTTT.

V and J are TRBV29-1 and TRBJ2-7; a weak D match, TRBD2 (5 bases). Trimming removed 1 base from V and 1 base from J, with 8 bases in between. The CDR3 covers 13 residues. Germline CDR1 and CDR2: SQVTM and ANQGSEA. CDR3 protein: CSVEGGGSYEQYF. The DNA for the CDR3 is TGCAGCGTTGAAGGAGGCGGGTCCTACGAGCAGTACTTC.

The chain links TRBV7-2 to TRBJ2-7; the D gene is possibly TRBD1 (5 bases). The CDR3 contains 14 residues. The germline gives CDR1 SGHTA, CDR2 FQGNSA. V was trimmed by 7 bases and J by 2 bases, leaving 15 bases between them. In DNA form, the CDR3 reads TGTGCCAGCACCTACGATGGGGCGGCCTACGAGCAGTACTTC. Protein sequence: CASTYDGAAYEQYF.

This chain uses TRBV2 with TRBJ2-4; a possible D gene is TRBD2 (5 bases). The CDR3 spans 14 residues. Per germline, CDR1 SNHLY and CDR2 FYNNEI. V was trimmed by 8 bases and J by 0 bases, leaving 11 bases between them. DNA of the CDR3: TGTGCCAGCGGGAGAGAGCTAGCCAAAAACATTCAGTACTTC. It encodes CASGRELAKNIQYF.